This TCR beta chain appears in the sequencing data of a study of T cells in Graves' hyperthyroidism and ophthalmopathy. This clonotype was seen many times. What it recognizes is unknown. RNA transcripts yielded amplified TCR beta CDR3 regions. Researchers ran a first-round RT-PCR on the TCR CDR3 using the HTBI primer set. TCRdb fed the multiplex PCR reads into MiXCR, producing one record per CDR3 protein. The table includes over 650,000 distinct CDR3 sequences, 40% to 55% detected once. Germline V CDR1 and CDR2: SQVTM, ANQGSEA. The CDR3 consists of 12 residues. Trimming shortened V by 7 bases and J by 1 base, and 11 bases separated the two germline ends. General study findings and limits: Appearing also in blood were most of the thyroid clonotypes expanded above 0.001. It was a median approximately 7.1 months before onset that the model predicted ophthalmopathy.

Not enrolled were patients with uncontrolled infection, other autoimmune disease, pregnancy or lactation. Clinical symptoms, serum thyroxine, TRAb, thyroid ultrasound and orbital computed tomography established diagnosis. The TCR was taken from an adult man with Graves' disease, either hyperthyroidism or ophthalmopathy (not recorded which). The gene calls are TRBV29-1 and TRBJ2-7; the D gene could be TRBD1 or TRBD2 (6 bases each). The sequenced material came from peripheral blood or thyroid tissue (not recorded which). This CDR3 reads CSAAGQSYEQYF. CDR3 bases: TGCAGCGCCGCGGGACAATCCTACGAGCAGTACTTC.